These T cell receptor beta chains were read from a single sample in a study of a mutant IDH1 vaccine in newly diagnosed glioma. Generated by immunoSEQ multiplex PCR, the TCRdb table keeps only in-frame clones and is missing some. Among approximately 50,000 clones listed, under 85% were seen once. No antigen is known for these receptors. This material consisted of PBMCs, taken from a glioma patient whose treatment included an IDH1 peptide vaccine. These receptors were collected from a woman aged 45 to 65 with glioma. Each CDR3 is given with its conserved first and last residue. D genes are given only for firm matches. Clone size is not always given. Where it is, it says once, few, many or a class for expanded clones.

v_gene	j_gene	d_gene	abundance	CDR3nt	CDR3aa
TRBV5-1	TRBJ2-5	NA	NA	TGCGCCAGCAGCTTGTCCAGAATCCAAGAGACCCAGTACTTC	CASSLSRIQETQYF
TRBV18	TRBJ1-1	NA	NA	TGTGCCAGCTCACCAAACAGGGCGCAGAACACTGAAGCTTTCTTT	CASSPNRAQNTEAFF
TRBV19	TRBJ1-6	NA	few	TGTGCCAGTTCCCAGGGTAATTCACCCCTCCACTTT	CASSQGNSPLHF
TRBV7-6	TRBJ1-2	TRBD1	NA	TGTGCCAGCAGCTGGGGGACAGGGGGCGACCTTGTAGATGGCTACACCTTC	CASSWGTGGDLVDGYTF
TRBV6-6	TRBJ2-3	NA	NA	TGTGCCAGCAGTCCCGAAGGGCTGGTGAATCTCGGTACGCAGTATTTT	CASSPEGLVNLGTQYF
TRBV5-6	TRBJ2-1	TRBD2	NA	TGTGCCAGCAGCTTGGATGCGGGGGAGACACTCAATGAGCAGTTCTTC	CASSLDAGETLNEQFF
TRBV7-7	TRBJ2-5	NA	NA	TGTGCCAGCAGCTGGGGACCGGAAGAGACCCAGTACTTC	CASSWGPEETQYF
TRBV30	TRBJ1-1	NA	few	TGTGCCTGGAGTGTTGCGGGCCCAACCGAAGCTTTCTTT	CAWSVAGPTEAFF
TRBV7-9	TRBJ2-2	NA	NA	TGTGCCAGTTTTGTCCGGACCGGGGAGCTGTTTTTT	CASFVRTGELFF
TRBV29-1	TRBJ2-5	TRBD1	NA	TGCAGCGGGACAGGGGGTGGGGAGGAGACCCAGTACTTC	CSGTGGGEETQYF
TRBV5-6	TRBJ2-7	NA	NA	TGTGCCAGCAGCAAGGGGCTCTCGGCCGAGCAGTACTTC	CASSKGLSAEQYF
TRBV7-9	TRBJ2-7	NA	NA	TGTGCCAGCAGCTTAGAGGGCTCTTTTTTCTCCTACGAGCAGTACTTC	CASSLEGSFFSYEQYF
TRBV6-4	TRBJ2-3	TRBD2	few	TGTGCCAGCAGTGTAGCGGGGGGCGTGGATACGCAGTATTTT	CASSVAGGVDTQYF
TRBV10-3	TRBJ1-6	NA	few	TGTGCCATCAGGATACAGGAAAATTCACCCCTCCACTTT	CAIRIQENSPLHF
TRBV19	TRBJ1-2	NA	NA	TGTGCCAGTAGTCCCAGGGGAGACTATGGCTACACCTTC	CASSPRGDYGYTF
TRBV6-5	TRBJ1-2	NA	NA	TGTGCCAGCAGTTCCTCCCACGGGGGCTACACCTTC	CASSSSHGGYTF
TRBV5-1	TRBJ2-7	TRBD1	NA	TGCGCCAGCAGCTTGGGACAGGGGCCCTCCTACGAGCAGTACTTC	CASSLGQGPSYEQYF
TRBV11-3	TRBJ2-2	NA	NA	TGTGCCAGCAGCTACCTTGCCGGGACTGTAACCGGGGAGCTGTTTTTT	CASSYLAGTVTGELFF
TRBV29-1	TRBJ2-7	NA	NA	TGCAGCGTTGATGGGACACGCGACGAGCAGTACTTC	CSVDGTRDEQYF
TRBV7-3	TRBJ2-3	NA	few	TGTGCCAGCAGCTCAGGACTGGGGGACCAGTATTTT	CASSSGLGDQYF
TRBV2	TRBJ1-1	NA	NA	TGTGCCAGCAGTGGCGACAGCGGCACTGAAGCTTTCTTT	CASSGDSGTEAFF
TRBV19	TRBJ1-2	NA	NA	TGTGCCGGAACAAGGGATGGGGGCTATGGCTACACCTTC	CAGTRDGGYGYTF
TRBV4-2	TRBJ2-3	NA	NA	TGTGCCAGCAGCCAAGACGCGAGGTCTACGCAGTATTTT	CASSQDARSTQYF
TRBV2	TRBJ1-4	NA	once	TGTGCCAGCAGTGGCGGGGCCGAGGGTGAAAAACTGTTTTTT	CASSGGAEGEKLFF